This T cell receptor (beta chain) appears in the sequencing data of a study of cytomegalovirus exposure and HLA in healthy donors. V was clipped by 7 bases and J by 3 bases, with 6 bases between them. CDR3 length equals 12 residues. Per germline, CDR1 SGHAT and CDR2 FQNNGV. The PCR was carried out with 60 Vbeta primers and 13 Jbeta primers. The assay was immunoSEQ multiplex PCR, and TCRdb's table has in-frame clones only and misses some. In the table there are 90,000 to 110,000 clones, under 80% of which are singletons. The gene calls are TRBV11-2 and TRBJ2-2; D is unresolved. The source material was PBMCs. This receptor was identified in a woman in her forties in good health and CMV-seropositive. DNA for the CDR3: TGTGCCAGCAACCTACACACCGGGGAGCTGTTTTTT. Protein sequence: CASNLHTGELFF.